These 17 T cell receptor beta chains originate from one sample sequenced in a study of blood T cell repertoires in COVID-19. Profiling relied on immunoSEQ multiplex PCR, and the TCRdb table lists in-frame clones only, not all of them. The data contain about 320,000 clones, 89% of them singletons. The sequencing input was peripheral blood. Every receptor here comes from a man younger than 35 who had recovered from COVID-19.

The CDR3 is CASSELAGEFEQYF. The CDR3 DNA reads TGCGCCAGCAGTGAGTTGGCGGGAGAGTTCGAGCAGTACTTC. The J gene is TRBJ2-7, the V gene TRBV10-2; TRBD2 matches 7 bases. The V segment lost 1 base and the J segment 6 bases; nucleotides outside the gene matches: 6. Germline V gene sequence: CDR1 WSHSY, CDR2 SAAADI. The CDR3 covers 14 residues.

The chain links TRBV18 to TRBJ1-6; TRBD1 is a possible D gene (5 bases). The CDR3 loop spans 16 amino acids. CDR1 is KGHSH, CDR2 LQKENI, per germline. Trimming stripped 3 bases from V and 2 bases from J, with 11 bases between. Here the CDR3 DNA reads TGTGCCAGCTCACCGGACATGGGCGCCTATAATTCACCCCTCCACTTT. Encoded protein: CASSPDMGAYNSPLHF.

This clone was found once. The gene calls are TRBV20-1 and TRBJ2-1; 8 bases map to TRBD1. Trimming took 3 bases from V and 8 from J; bases not matched to a gene: 3. There are 12 residues in the CDR3. Per germline, CDR1 DFQATT and CDR2 SNEGSKA (reference sequence). Here the CDR3 DNA reads TGCAGTGCTAGTCAGGGGGCCTATGAGCAGTTCTTC. This encodes CSASQGAYEQFF.

This clone was picked up a small number of times. This sequence joins TRBV6-6 and TRBJ2-1; 8 nucleotides agree with TRBD1. The CDR3 sequence is 15 residues long. Germline lookup yields CDR1 MNHNY and CDR2 SVGAGI (reference sequence). Trimming at V came to 3 bases and at J to 10 bases, leaving 11 bases not matched to a gene. The CDR3 sequence: CASSYQSTGAGEQFF. The DNA for the CDR3 is TGTGCCAGCAGTTATCAATCGACAGGGGCAGGCGAGCAGTTCTTC.

A note on this clone: This likely comes from a read error, as the CDR3 has no conserved phenylalanine or tryptophan at its end. The DNA is left out, because the CDR3 cannot be placed on it with certainty; the CDR3 is given as TCRdb lists it. The CDR3 loop reads CSVSDRDGTDNFI. This chain joins TRBV29-1 and TRBJ2-7; TRBD1 was called by the table and not checked on the DNA. Both ends counted, the CDR3 spans 13 residues. The germline gives CDR1 SQVTM, CDR2 ANQGSEA.

This clone was detected once. The chain has TRBV6-1 and TRBJ2-6; TRBD1 is a possible D gene (5 bases). The CDR3 sequence is 15 residues long. Germline lookup yields CDR1 MNHNS and CDR2 SASEGT. The V end was cut by 0 bases, the J end by 2 bases, with 5 bases between. This chain's CDR3 is CASSEAGAGANVLTF. The CDR3 DNA reads TGTGCCAGCAGTGAAGCAGGGGCTGGGGCCAACGTCCTGACTTTC.

This clone came up a few times. The chain is built from TRBV30 and TRBJ1-5; perhaps TRBD1 as D (5 bases). In germline, CDR1 is GTSNPN, CDR2 SVGIG (reference sequence). The V and J ends lost 2 bases and 8 bases respectively, with 10 bases between them. The CDR3 covers 12 residues. CDR3 loop: CAWSSPTEPQHF. Written as DNA, the CDR3 is TGTGCCTGGAGTTCTCCGACAGAGCCCCAGCATTTT. Full variable domain (remainder filled in from reference TRBV30 and TRBJ1-5): SQTIHQWPATLVQPVGSPLSLECTVEGTSNPNLYWYRQAAGRGLQLLFYSVGIGQISSEVPQNLSASRPQDRQFILSSKKLLLSDSGFYLCAWSSPTEPQHFGDGTRLSIL.

Comment on this clone: The junction and the germline gene differ at one end; a read error may be behind it. The chain carries TRBV7-9 and TRBJ2-1; 8 nucleotides agree with TRBD1. This CDR3 has 12 residues. Germline V gene lookup returns CDR1 SEHNR and CDR2 FQNEAQ (reference sequence). The chain's CDR3 is CASSLVRDRSVF. CDR3 DNA: TGTGCCAGCAGCTTAGTCCGGGACAGGTCCGTCTTC.

The chain couples TRBV11-3 to TRBJ2-7, with 9 bases matching TRBD1. The germline gives CDR1 SGHNT, CDR2 YENEEA. The CDR3 loop spans 19 amino acids. The junction had 18 bases not matched to a gene; V was cut back by 1 base and J by 5 bases. CDR3 residues: CASSLGSGQGPGVINEQYF. The CDR3 nucleotides are TGTGCCAGCAGCTTAGGATCGGGACAGGGACCAGGAGTAATCAACGAGCAGTACTTC. Together with reference TRBV11-3 and TRBJ2-7, the CDR3 gives the full variable domain: EAGVVQSPRYKIIEKKQPVAFWCNPISGHNTLYWYLQNLGQGPELLIRYENEEAVDDSQLPKDRFSAERLKGVDSTLKIQPAELGDSAVYLCASSLGSGQGPGVINEQYFGPGTRLTVT.

The CDR3 region is CSVEASHRSPEAFF. CDR3 DNA: TGCAGCGTTGAAGCTTCTCACAGGTCACCTGAAGCTTTCTTT. The rearrangement uses TRBV29-1 and TRBJ1-1; the D gene is possibly TRBD1 (5 bases). The germline V gene has CDR1 SQVTM and CDR2 ANQGSEA. The CDR3 contains 14 residues. V shed 1 base and J shed 6 bases, with 15 bases lying between them.

This clone was observed a few times. The chain couples TRBV4-2 to TRBJ1-2; D possibly corresponds to TRBD1 (5 bases). In germline, CDR1 is LGHNA, CDR2 YNFKEQ. V lost 1 base and J lost 2, with 8 bases in between. The CDR3 has 14 residues. The CDR3 bases are TGTGCCAGCAGCCAAGGACAGACAAACTATGGCTACACCTTC. Residues: CASSQGQTNYGYTF.

The chain employs TRBV3-1 (or the pseudogene TRBV3-2) and TRBJ2-2, with TRBD2 matching over 10 bases. The CDR3 runs 16 residues. Germline trimming cut 4 bases from V and 7 bases from J; bases unmatched to any gene: 9. The germline V gene encodes CDR1 LGHDT and CDR2 YNNKEL (reference sequence). CDR3 in amino acids: CASSPRTSSGGGELFF. In DNA form, the CDR3 reads TGTGCCAGCAGCCCACGGACGTCTAGCGGGGGCGGGGAGCTGTTTTTT.

The rearrangement links TRBV6-1 to TRBJ2-5; 12 bases match TRBD2. Losses at the gene ends were 2 bases for V and 2 bases for J; bases not matched to a gene: 3. The germline V gene has CDR1 MNHNS and CDR2 SASEGT. The CDR3 contains 16 residues. DNA of the CDR3: TGTGCCAGCAGTGAATCTCTAGCGGGAGGGCAAGAGACCCAGTACTTC. It encodes CASSESLAGGQETQYF.

The chain combines TRBV6-5 with TRBJ2-7, with 14 nucleotides matching TRBD2. CDR3 size: 16 residues. CDR1 is MNHEY and CDR2 is SVGAGI in the germline V gene. J lost 3 bases, V lost 4 bases, and 5 bases had no gene match. The CDR3 sequence is CASSLQGTSGSYEQYF. In DNA, the CDR3 is TGTGCCAGCAGTTTACAGGGGACTAGCGGGAGCTACGAGCAGTACTTC.

V and J are TRBV11-2 and TRBJ1-4, with D uncertain. Germline V gives CDR1 SGHAT, CDR2 FQNNGV. The CDR3 loop spans 12 amino acids. Trimming pared 2 bases from V and 8 bases from J, leaving 6 bases between. In DNA form, the CDR3 reads TGTGCCAGCAGCTTACGCGGGGAAAAACTGTTTTTT. Residues: CASSLRGEKLFF.

The table lists this clone with a few counts. The rearrangement links TRBV18 to TRBJ1-1; D is undetermined. Trimming shortened V by 2 bases and J by 1 base, and 5 bases separated the two germline ends. Per germline, CDR1 KGHSH and CDR2 LQKENI. The CDR3 consists of 13 residues. CDR3 protein: CASSPEENTEAFF. For the CDR3, the DNA is TGTGCCAGCTCACCAGAGGAGAACACTGAAGCTTTCTTT.

J is TRBJ1-5 and V is TRBV3-1 (or the pseudogene TRBV3-2), with TRBD1 matching 8 bases. Germline-derived CDR1 and CDR2 are LGHDT and YNNKEL (reference sequence). Trimming removed 2 bases from V and 6 bases from J; junction bases left unmatched: 9. The CDR3 extends over 16 amino acids. The CDR3 bases are TGTGCCAGCAGCCAATCAGGGGGCGGAGGGTCTCAGCCCCAGCATTTT. Amino acids: CASSQSGGGGSQPQHF.